This TCR beta chain is drawn from a study of T cell responses to AZD1222 COVID-19 vaccine. Here immunoSEQ multiplex PCR was the method, and the copy in TCRdb shows in-frame clones only, minus some. The sample carries tens of thousands of clones, approximately 80% recorded once. The origin of this receptor is an adult who received the AZD1222 COVID-19 vaccine. This material consisted of peripheral blood, taken 28 days after the second AZD1222 dose.

The CDR3 region is CASSHPGQGVISPLHF. The CDR3 nucleotides read TGTGCCAGCAGCCATCCGGGACAGGGGGTTATTTCACCCCTCCACTTT. The rearrangement joins TRBV3-1 (or the pseudogene TRBV3-2) to TRBJ1-6, with 11 bases that match TRBD1. V lost 3 bases to trimming and J lost 9 bases; unmatched junction nucleotides: 7. This CDR3 region has 16 residues. Germline CDR1 and CDR2: LGHDT and YNNKEL (reference sequence).